Listed below are T cell receptor beta chains from one sample, sequenced in a study of graft-versus-host responses after intestinal transplantation. Repertoires were generated with immunoSEQ multiplex PCR, while TCRdb's copy carries only in-frame clones and drops some. This sample yields about 120,000 clones, of which 90% to 95% are seen a single time; over 2.5% belongs to the top ten. The antigens of these receptors remain unknown. Sequenced material: unstimulated CD8+ T cells sorted from spleen or lymph node cells, taken before intestinal transplant. The receptors shown here come from a human donor who received an intestinal transplant. Each CDR3 is given without its conserved first and last residue.

v_gene: TRBV4-3; CDR3aa: ASSQEYRANEKLF
v_gene: TRBV18; CDR3aa: ASSPRGGTEAF
v_gene: TRBV28; CDR3aa: ASSPRWTGGEEKLF
v_gene: TRBV7-8; CDR3aa: ASSFSIDEQF
v_gene: TRBV28; CDR3aa: ASSFGRLNTEAF
v_gene: TRBV11-2; CDR3aa: ASSLGQVMNTEAF
v_gene: TRBV15; CDR3aa: ATSRDRTSISTDTQY
v_gene: TRBV6-1; CDR3aa: ASSEAPTGDTEAF
v_gene: TRBV6-5; CDR3aa: ASSYSPGNTEAF
v_gene: TRBV11-1; CDR3aa: ASSFRGAGGELF
v_gene: TRBV6-1; CDR3aa: ASSESETLVTSYEQY
v_gene: TRBV6-5; CDR3aa: ASTLKSGLGTEAF
v_gene: TRBV28; CDR3aa: ASTPIIIYSNGYT
v_gene: TRBV13; CDR3aa: ASSLGDIVYEQY
v_gene: TRBV6-5; CDR3aa: ASSYSGLAGATEQY
v_gene: TRBV15; CDR3aa: ATSRWGNQPQH
v_gene: TRBV19; CDR3aa: ASGDPGGGNEQF
v_gene: TRBV25-1; CDR3aa: ASSSIPTKGFGLDEQY
v_gene: TRBV28; CDR3aa: ASSFRPGGSYEQY
v_gene: TRBV19; CDR3aa: ASSPQGGASGNQPQH
v_gene: TRBV11-2; CDR3aa: ASSRLKQVGYNEQF
v_gene: TRBV6-1; CDR3aa: ASLTLPDPTYEQY
v_gene: TRBV6-5; CDR3aa: ASSYSDMNTEAF
v_gene: TRBV19; CDR3aa: ASSGGLAGGDEQY
v_gene: TRBV4-1; CDR3aa: ASSQVKGIETQY
v_gene: TRBV5-1; CDR3aa: ASSISGRGEQF
v_gene: TRBV28; CDR3aa: ASKRTSDTDTQY
v_gene: TRBV30; CDR3aa: AWTTGTGGGYT
v_gene: TRBV7-8; CDR3aa: ASSLTLAGSGEQY
v_gene: TRBV28; CDR3aa: ASSQSSGSTDTQY
v_gene: TRBV29-1; CDR3aa: SARGRNEQF
v_gene: TRBV27; CDR3aa: ASSPDRGHGYT
v_gene: TRBV10-3; CDR3aa: AISAGRGYDNEQF
v_gene: TRBV5-1; CDR3aa: ASSLGGTFSPGSYNEQF
v_gene: TRBV6-5; CDR3aa: ASSSGTRANTEAF
v_gene: TRBV25-1; CDR3aa: ASSLGPSGNTIY
v_gene: TRBV5-6; CDR3aa: ASSLGWKETQY
v_gene: TRBV5-1; CDR3aa: ASSPLAGVDEQF
v_gene: TRBV10-3; CDR3aa: AISDQGGHYGYT